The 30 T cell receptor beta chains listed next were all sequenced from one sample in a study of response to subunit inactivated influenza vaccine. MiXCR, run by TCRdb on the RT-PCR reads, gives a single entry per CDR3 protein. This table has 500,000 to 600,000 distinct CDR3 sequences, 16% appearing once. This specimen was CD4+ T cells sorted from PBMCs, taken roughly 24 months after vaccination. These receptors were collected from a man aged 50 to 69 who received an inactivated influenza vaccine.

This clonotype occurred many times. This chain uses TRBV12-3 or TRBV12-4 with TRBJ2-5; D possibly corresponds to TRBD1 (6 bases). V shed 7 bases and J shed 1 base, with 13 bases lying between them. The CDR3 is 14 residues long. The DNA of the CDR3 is TGTGCCAGCATTTCCGGGACATCCCAAGAGACCCAGTACTTC. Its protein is CASISGTSQETQYF.

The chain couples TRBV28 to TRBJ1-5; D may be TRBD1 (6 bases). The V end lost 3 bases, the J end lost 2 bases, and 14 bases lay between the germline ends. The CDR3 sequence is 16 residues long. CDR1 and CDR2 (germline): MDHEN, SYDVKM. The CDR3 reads CASSLGRGFGNQPQHF. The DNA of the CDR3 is TGTGCCAGCAGTTTGGGCAGGGGATTCGGCAATCAGCCCCAGCATTTT.

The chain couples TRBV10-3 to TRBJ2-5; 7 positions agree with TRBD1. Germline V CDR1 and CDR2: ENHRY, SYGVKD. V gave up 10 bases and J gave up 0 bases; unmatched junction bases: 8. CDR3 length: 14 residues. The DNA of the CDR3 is TGTGCCACACGACCGGGGACAGACCAAGAGACCCAGTACTTC. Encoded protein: CATRPGTDQETQYF.

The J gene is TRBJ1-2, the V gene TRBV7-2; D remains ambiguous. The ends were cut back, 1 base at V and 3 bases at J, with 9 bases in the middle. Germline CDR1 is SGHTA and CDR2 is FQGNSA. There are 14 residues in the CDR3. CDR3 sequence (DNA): TGTGCCAGCAGCTTAGTCCCCCAGGACTATGGCTACACCTTC. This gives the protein CASSLVPQDYGYTF.

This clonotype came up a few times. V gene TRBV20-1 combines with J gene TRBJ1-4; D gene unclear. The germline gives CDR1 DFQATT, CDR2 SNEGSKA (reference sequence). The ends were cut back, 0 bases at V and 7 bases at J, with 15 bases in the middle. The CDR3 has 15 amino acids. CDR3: CSARDLGQAVEKLFF. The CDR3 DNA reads TGCAGTGCTAGAGATCTTGGGCAGGCCGTTGAAAAACTGTTTTTT.

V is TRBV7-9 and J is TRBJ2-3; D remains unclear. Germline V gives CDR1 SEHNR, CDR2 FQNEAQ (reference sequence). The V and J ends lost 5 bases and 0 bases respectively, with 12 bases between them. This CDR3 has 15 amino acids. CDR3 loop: CASSPRLLSTDTQYF. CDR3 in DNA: TGTGCCAGCAGCCCCCGACTCCTTAGCACAGATACGCAGTATTTT.

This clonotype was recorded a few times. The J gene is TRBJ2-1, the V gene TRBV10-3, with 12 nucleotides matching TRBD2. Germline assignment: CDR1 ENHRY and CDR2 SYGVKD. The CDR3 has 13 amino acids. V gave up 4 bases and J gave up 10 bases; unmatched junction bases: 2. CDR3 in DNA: TGTGCCATCAGTGGGACTAGCGGGAACGAGCAGTTCTTC. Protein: CAISGTSGNEQFF.

CDR3 region: CASSQDFGGENTEAFF. DNA of the CDR3: TGCGCCAGCAGCCAAGATTTTGGGGGTGAGAACACTGAAGCTTTCTTT. This chain uses TRBV4-3 with TRBJ1-1, with D tentatively TRBD1 (5 bases). Germline V gene lookup returns CDR1 LGHNA and CDR2 YSLEER. Deletions cut 0 bases from V and 1 base from J, with 12 bases between. The CDR3 totals 16 residues.

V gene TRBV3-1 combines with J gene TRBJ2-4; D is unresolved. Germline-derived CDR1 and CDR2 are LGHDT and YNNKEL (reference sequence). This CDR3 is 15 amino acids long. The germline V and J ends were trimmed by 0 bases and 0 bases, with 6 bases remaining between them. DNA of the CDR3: TGTGCCAGCAGCCAAGAGACACTAGCCAAAAACATTCAGTACTTC. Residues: CASSQETLAKNIQYF.

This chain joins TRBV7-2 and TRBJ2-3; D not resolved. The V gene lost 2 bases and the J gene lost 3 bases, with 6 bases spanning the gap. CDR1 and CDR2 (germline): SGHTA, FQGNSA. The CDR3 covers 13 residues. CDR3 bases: TGTGCCAGCAGCTTACCCCAAACAGATACGCAGTATTTT. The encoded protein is CASSLPQTDTQYF.

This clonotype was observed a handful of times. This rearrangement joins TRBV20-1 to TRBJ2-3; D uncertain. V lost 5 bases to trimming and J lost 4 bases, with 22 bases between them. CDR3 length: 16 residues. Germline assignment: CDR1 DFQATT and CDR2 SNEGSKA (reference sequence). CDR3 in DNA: TGCAGTGCTGACACCGGGCCCCTAAGTGGAGCAGATACGCAGTATTTT. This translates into CSADTGPLSGADTQYF.

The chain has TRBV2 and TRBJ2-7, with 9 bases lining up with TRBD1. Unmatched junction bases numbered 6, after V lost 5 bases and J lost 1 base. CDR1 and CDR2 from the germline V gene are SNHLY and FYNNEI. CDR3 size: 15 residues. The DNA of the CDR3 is TGTGCCAGCAGTACTTCCGGGACAGGGTCCTACGAGCAGTACTTC. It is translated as CASSTSGTGSYEQYF.

This CDR3 is CSAHELGTQTYEQYF. In DNA form, the CDR3 reads TGCAGTGCTCACGAGCTGGGGACACAGACCTACGAGCAGTACTTC. This chain uses TRBV20-1 with TRBJ2-7; D is perhaps TRBD1 (6 bases). This CDR3 comprises 15 residues. The germline V and J ends were trimmed by 5 bases and 2 bases, with 19 bases remaining between them. Looked up from germline, CDR1 is DFQATT and CDR2 is SNEGSKA (reference sequence).

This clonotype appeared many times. CDR3 amino acids: CASRSGGNSYEQYF. The CDR3, as DNA: TGTGCCAGCAGGTCTGGCGGGAACTCCTACGAGCAGTACTTC. V and J are TRBV25-1 and TRBJ2-7; the D gene is possibly TRBD2 (6 bases). V lost 6 bases and J 0 bases, leaving 12 bases between the germline ends. This CDR3 is built from 14 residues. The V gene's germline CDR1 is MGHDK and CDR2 SYGVNS.

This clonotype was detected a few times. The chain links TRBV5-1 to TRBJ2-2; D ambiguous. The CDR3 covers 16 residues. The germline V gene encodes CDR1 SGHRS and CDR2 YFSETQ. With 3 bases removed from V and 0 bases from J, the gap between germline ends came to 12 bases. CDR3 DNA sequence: TGCGCCAGCAGCTCCTGGATTCTCACGAACACCGGGGAGCTGTTTTTT. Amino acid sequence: CASSSWILTNTGELFF. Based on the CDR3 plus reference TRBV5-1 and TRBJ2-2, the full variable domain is KAGVTQTPRYLIKTRGQQVTLSCSPISGHRSVSWYQQTPGQGLQFLFEYFSETQRNKGNFPGRFSGRQFSNSRSEMNVSTLELGDSALYLCASSSWILTNTGELFFGEGSRLTVL.

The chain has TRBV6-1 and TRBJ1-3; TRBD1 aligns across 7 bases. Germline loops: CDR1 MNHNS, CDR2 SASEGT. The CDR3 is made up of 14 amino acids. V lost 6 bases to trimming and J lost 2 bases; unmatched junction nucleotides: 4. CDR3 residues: CASSRGSPGNTIYF. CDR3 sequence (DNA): TGTGCCAGCAGCAGGGGGTCCCCTGGAAACACCATATATTTT.

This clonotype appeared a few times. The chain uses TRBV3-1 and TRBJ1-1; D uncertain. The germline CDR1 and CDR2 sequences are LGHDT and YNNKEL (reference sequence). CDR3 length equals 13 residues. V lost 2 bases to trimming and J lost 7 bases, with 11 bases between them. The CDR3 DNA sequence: TGTGCCAGCAGCCAAACCGGGAGCTATGAAGCTTTCTTT. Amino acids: CASSQTGSYEAFF.

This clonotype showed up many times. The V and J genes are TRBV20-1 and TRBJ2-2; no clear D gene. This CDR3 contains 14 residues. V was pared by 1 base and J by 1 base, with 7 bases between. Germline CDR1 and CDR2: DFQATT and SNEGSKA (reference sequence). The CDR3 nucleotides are TGCAGTGCTAGAGTCGGGTGGAACACCGGGGAGCTGTTTTTT. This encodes CSARVGWNTGELFF.

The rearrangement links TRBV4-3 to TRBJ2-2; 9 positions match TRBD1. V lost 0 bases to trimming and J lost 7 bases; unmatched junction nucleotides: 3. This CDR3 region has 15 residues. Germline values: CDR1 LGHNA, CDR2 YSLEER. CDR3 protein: CASSQERTGVGELFF. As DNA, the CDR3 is TGCGCCAGCAGCCAAGAGCGGACAGGGGTCGGGGAGCTGTTTTTT.

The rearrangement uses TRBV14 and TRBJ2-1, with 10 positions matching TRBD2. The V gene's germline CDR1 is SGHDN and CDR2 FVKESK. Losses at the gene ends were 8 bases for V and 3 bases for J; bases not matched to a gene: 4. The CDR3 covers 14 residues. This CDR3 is CASLLAGDYNEQFF. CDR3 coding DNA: TGTGCCAGCCTCCTAGCGGGGGACTACAATGAGCAGTTCTTC.

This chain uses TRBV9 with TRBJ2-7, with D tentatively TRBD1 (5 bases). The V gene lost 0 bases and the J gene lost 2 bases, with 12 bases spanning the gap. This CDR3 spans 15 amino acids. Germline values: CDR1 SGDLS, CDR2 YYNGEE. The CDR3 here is CASSVGGPIPYEQYF. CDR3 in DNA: TGTGCCAGCAGCGTAGGGGGCCCCATCCCCTACGAGCAGTACTTC. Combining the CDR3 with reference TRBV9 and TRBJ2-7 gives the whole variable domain DSGVTQTPKHLITATGQRVTLRCSPRSGDLSVYWYQQSLDQGLQFLIQYYNGEERAKGNILERFSAQQFPDLHSELNLSSLELGDSALYFCASSVGGPIPYEQYFGPGTRLTVT.

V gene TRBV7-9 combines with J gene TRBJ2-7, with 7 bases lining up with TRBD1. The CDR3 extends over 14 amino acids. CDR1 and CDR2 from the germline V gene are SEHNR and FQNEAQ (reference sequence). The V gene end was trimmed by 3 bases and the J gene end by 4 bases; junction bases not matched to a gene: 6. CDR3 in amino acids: CASSLTGPSYEQYF. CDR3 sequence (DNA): TGTGCCAGCAGCTTGACAGGGCCCTCTTACGAGCAGTACTTC.

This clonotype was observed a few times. Here the CDR3 reads CASSLDRGHGGYTF. The CDR3 region has the DNA TGCGCCAGCAGCTTGGACAGGGGGCATGGTGGCTACACCTTC. This rearrangement joins TRBV5-1 to TRBJ1-2; TRBD1 matches 9 bases. The V segment lost 0 bases and the J segment 7 bases; nucleotides outside the gene matches: 4. Germline CDR1 is SGHRS and CDR2 is YFSETQ. The CDR3 totals 14 residues.

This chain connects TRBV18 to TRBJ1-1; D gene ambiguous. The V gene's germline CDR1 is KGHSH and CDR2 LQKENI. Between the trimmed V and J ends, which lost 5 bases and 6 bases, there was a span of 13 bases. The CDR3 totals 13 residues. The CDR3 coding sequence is TGTGCCAGCTCATCCCCCTTTGCCGCTGAAGCTTTCTTT. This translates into CASSSPFAAEAFF.

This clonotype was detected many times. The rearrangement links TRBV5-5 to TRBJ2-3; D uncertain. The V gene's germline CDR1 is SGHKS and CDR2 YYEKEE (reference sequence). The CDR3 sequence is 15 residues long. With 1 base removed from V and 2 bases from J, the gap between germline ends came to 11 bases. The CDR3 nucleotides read TGTGCCAGCAGCTTGTGGCAGACCTCCACAGATACGCAGTATTTT. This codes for CASSLWQTSTDTQYF.

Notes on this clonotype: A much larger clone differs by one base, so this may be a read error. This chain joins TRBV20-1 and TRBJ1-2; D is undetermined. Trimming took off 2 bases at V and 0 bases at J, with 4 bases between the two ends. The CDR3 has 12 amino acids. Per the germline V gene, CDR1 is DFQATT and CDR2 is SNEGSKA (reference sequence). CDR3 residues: CSARHANYGYTF. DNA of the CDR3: TGCAGTGCTAGACACGCTAACTATGGCTACACCTTC.

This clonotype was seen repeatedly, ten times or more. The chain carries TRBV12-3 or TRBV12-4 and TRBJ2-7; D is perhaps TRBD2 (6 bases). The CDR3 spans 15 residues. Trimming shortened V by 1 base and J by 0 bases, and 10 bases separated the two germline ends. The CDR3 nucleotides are TGTGCCAGCAGTTTAGGGGGGGTAAGCTCCTACGAGCAGTACTTC. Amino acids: CASSLGGVSSYEQYF.

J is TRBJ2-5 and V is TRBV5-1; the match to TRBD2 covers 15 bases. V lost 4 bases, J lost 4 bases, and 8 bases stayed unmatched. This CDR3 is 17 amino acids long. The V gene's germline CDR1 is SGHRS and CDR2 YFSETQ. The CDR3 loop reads CASSTSPGLAGGETQYF. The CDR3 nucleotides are TGCGCCAGCAGCACTTCTCCGGGACTAGCGGGAGGAGAGACCCAGTACTTC.

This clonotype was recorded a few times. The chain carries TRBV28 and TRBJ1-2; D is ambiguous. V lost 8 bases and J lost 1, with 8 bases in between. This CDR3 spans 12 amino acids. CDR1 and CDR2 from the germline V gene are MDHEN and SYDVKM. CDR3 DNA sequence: TGTGCCAGCGGGCTTTATAACTATGGCTACACCTTC. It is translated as CASGLYNYGYTF.

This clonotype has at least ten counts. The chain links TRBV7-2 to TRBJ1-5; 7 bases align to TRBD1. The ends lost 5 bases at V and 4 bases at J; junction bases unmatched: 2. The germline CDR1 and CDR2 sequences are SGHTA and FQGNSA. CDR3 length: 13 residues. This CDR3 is CASSQQGNQPQHF. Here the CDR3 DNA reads TGTGCCAGCAGCCAACAGGGGAATCAGCCCCAGCATTTT.